Detailed here is one T cell receptor (beta chain). The target antigen is unknown. The CDR3 runs to 12 residues. This sample is part of a study of PD-1 blockade in mismatch repair-deficient tumors. Libraries were prepared by immunoSEQ multiplex PCR; TCRdb keeps only in-frame clonotypes and omits some of them. The table has about 14,000 clones, approximately 81% seen once. The time point was: approximately 10-day in vitro stimulation with candidate neoantigen peptide 4. Several ELISpot-reactive neoantigen peptides each drove a 10-day in vitro stimulation. Sequencing used cells cultured in vitro, obtained from a patient treated with pembrolizumab. The sequence came from an adult with mismatch repair-deficient cancer. This rearrangement joins TRBV21-1 to TRBJ2-7; the D call of TRBD1 is as the table states it, not checked on the DNA. TRBV21-1 is noted as a pseudogene. CDR3 nucleotides: TGTGCCAGCAGCAAAAGACGGACAGGGATGTACTTC. The encoded protein is CASSKRRTGMYF.